This passage covers 30 T cell receptor beta chains from one sample sequenced in a study of radiotherapy plus CTLA-4 blockade in lung cancer. Sequencing used immunoSEQ multiplex PCR; TCRdb keeps in-frame clones, though not all of them. The sample consists of 75,000 to 95,000 clones, less than 80% of them appearing once. The sequencing used peripheral blood, collected from a patient treated with radiotherapy plus ipilimumab. The receptors originated from a human donor with non-small cell lung cancer that progressed on radiotherapy plus ipilimumab.

The J gene is TRBJ2-2, the V gene TRBV18; D unclear. Germline CDR1 KGHSH, CDR2 LQKENI. The CDR3 spans 12 residues. V lost 5 bases to trimming and J lost 5 bases, with 6 bases between them. This CDR3 is CASSAMTGELFF. For the CDR3, the DNA is TGTGCCAGCTCAGCCATGACCGGGGAGCTGTTTTTT.

V usage is TRBV5-1 and J usage is TRBJ2-5; D is possibly TRBD1 (6 bases). V shed 0 bases and J shed 4 bases, with 10 bases lying between them. In germline, CDR1 is SGHRS, CDR2 YFSETQ. This CDR3 comprises 14 residues. The CDR3 DNA reads TGCGCCAGCAGCTTGGACAGGGCGGGAGAGACCCAGTACTTC. This codes for CASSLDRAGETQYF.

The chain joins TRBV6-1 to TRBJ1-2; D gene unclear. Germline CDR1 reads MNHNS; CDR2 reads SASEGT. The CDR3 is 13 residues long. The V gene lost 8 bases and the J gene lost 4 bases, with 14 bases spanning the gap. The CDR3 spells CASCGRPSYGYTF. CDR3 sequence (DNA): TGTGCCAGCTGTGGGCGACCGAGCTATGGCTACACCTTC.

The chain joins TRBV7-6 to TRBJ2-7; D possibly corresponds to TRBD2 (5 bases). The germline V gene has CDR1 SGHVS and CDR2 FNYEAQ. The CDR3 runs 14 residues. Trimming shortened V by 5 bases and J by 4 bases, and 15 bases separated the two germline ends. The CDR3 bases are TGTGCCAGCAGCCCGAAGCGGACCCTTTACGAGCAGTACTTC. Protein: CASSPKRTLYEQYF.

The rearrangement links TRBV7-1 to TRBJ2-5; D gene ambiguous. TRBV7-1 is labeled an ORF, and its function is uncertain. This CDR3 has 17 amino acids. The V and J ends lost 6 bases and 5 bases respectively, with 25 bases between them. In DNA form, the CDR3 reads TGTGCCAGCAGTGAGAAGCAGTGGATCATCGTCGACGAGACCCAGTACTTC. Translated: CASSEKQWIIVDETQYF.

The chain couples TRBV4-1 to TRBJ2-4; TRBD1 matches at 8 bases. The CDR3 has 17 residues. J was trimmed by 6 bases and V by 0 bases; bases with no gene match: 10. In germline, CDR1 is MGHRA, CDR2 YSYEKL. The CDR3 spells CASSQDDRGGGRNIQYF. In nucleotides, the CDR3 is TGCGCCAGCAGCCAAGACGACAGGGGCGGAGGGAGAAACATTCAGTACTTC.

The chain employs TRBV27 and TRBJ1-1, with 8 bases lining up with TRBD1. The V segment lost 6 bases and the J segment 0 bases; nucleotides outside the gene matches: 12. The CDR3 extends over 17 amino acids. Per germline, CDR1 MNHEY and CDR2 SMNVEV (reference sequence). The CDR3 DNA is TGTGCCAGCAGCCGCCCGGGACAGGAGCCTATGAACACTGAAGCTTTCTTT. Protein: CASSRPGQEPMNTEAFF.

The chain combines TRBV4-3 with TRBJ1-2; tentatively, D is TRBD1 (5 bases). Trimming removed 0 bases at V and 6 bases at J, with 14 bases between. The CDR3 has 15 residues. Germline loops: CDR1 LGHNA, CDR2 YSLEER. CDR3 bases: TGCGCCAGCAGCCAAGAGTGGGACCATAGGGATGGCTACACCTTC. Its protein product is CASSQEWDHRDGYTF.

The genes are TRBV30 and TRBJ2-7; perhaps D is TRBD1 or TRBD2 (6 bases each). V lost 3 bases and J lost 7, with 13 bases in between. This CDR3 has 12 amino acids. Germline CDR1 is GTSNPN and CDR2 is SVGIG (reference sequence). The CDR3 spells CAWSETGREQYF. The CDR3 DNA reads as TGTGCCTGGAGCGAAACAGGGAGGGAGCAGTACTTC.

This clone was seen more than once but under ten times. The rearrangement links TRBV27 to TRBJ1-1; no firm D call. The CDR3 length is 13 residues. Germline assignment: CDR1 MNHEY and CDR2 SMNVEV (reference sequence). V lost 0 bases, J lost 0 bases, and 2 bases lay in between. This CDR3 reads CASSLSMNTEAFF. The CDR3 DNA follows: TGTGCCAGCAGTTTATCGATGAACACTGAAGCTTTCTTT.

The chain has TRBV7-3 and TRBJ2-1; 9 bases agree with TRBD2. There are 19 residues in the CDR3. V shed 5 bases and J 0 bases; nucleotides not matched to a gene: 14. CDR1 SGHTA and CDR2 FQGTGA come from the germline V gene. CDR3 DNA sequence: TGTGCCAGCAGCCTACTGGCGGGAGGGCCGGGGAGCTCCTACAATGAGCAGTTCTTC. Protein product: CASSLLAGGPGSSYNEQFF.

This clone was seen just once. The chain employs TRBV6-5 and TRBJ2-1; the D gene is possibly TRBD1 (5 bases). The CDR3 runs 13 residues. The V end lost 0 bases, the J end lost 5 bases, and 5 bases lay between the germline ends. CDR1 and CDR2 from the germline V gene are MNHEY and SVGAGI. In DNA form, the CDR3 reads TGTGCCAGCAGTTACTCAGGGGACAATGAGCAGTTCTTC. It specifies CASSYSGDNEQFF.

About this clone itself: The sample carries other DNA sequences with the same CDR3. The rearrangement uses TRBV7-9 and TRBJ2-3, with 10 bases fitting TRBD1. This CDR3 region has 14 residues. Germline-derived CDR1 and CDR2 are SEHNR and FQNEAQ (reference sequence). The J segment lost 3 bases and the V segment lost 5 bases, leaving 2 bases of the junction unmatched. CDR3 nucleotide sequence: TGTGCCAGCAGCCTGGGACAGGGGACAGATACGCAGTATTTT. Amino acids: CASSLGQGTDTQYF.

This clone turned up a few times. This chain links TRBV2 with TRBJ2-1; 10 positions match TRBD2. Germline V gene data show CDR1 as SNHLY and CDR2 as FYNNEI. The ends lost 5 bases at V and 4 bases at J; junction bases unmatched: 2. This CDR3 is built from 14 residues. The CDR3 sequence: CASSTSGIYNEQFF. DNA of the CDR3: TGTGCCAGCAGTACTAGCGGGATATACAATGAGCAGTTCTTC.

V is TRBV18 and J is TRBJ2-2; the D call may be TRBD1 or TRBD2 (6 bases each). Germline V gene data show CDR1 as KGHSH and CDR2 as LQKENI. V gave up 3 bases and J gave up 0 bases, with 11 bases separating them. The CDR3 spans 16 residues. The CDR3 nucleotides are TGTGCCAGCTCACCCCCCGGGGGCGCGAACACCGGGGAGCTGTTTTTT. Translating it yields CASSPPGGANTGELFF.

This clone was recorded once. J is TRBJ1-1 and V is TRBV28; 7 bases are shared with TRBD1. V was clipped by 6 bases and J by 0 bases; unmatched bases: 4. The CDR3 covers 14 residues. The germline V gene encodes CDR1 MDHEN and CDR2 SYDVKM. The CDR3 is CASSPTGMNTEAFF. CDR3 DNA: TGTGCCAGCAGCCCGACAGGGATGAACACTGAAGCTTTCTTT.

The V gene is TRBV9, the J gene TRBJ2-2; the D gene is possibly TRBD2 (5 bases). V was shortened by 2 bases and J by 6 bases, with 11 bases between the two germline ends. CDR1 is SGDLS and CDR2 is YYNGEE in the germline V gene. The CDR3 runs 14 residues. The CDR3 DNA follows: TGTGCCAGCAGCGTTTCCCGGGGAGCCGGGGAGCTGTTTTTT. Residues: CASSVSRGAGELFF. Supplemented by reference TRBV9 and TRBJ2-2, the full variable domain reads DSGVTQTPKHLITATGQRVTLRCSPRSGDLSVYWYQQSLDQGLQFLIQYYNGEERAKGNILERFSAQQFPDLHSELNLSSLELGDSALYFCASSVSRGAGELFFGEGSRLTVL.

The chain employs TRBV5-1 and TRBJ2-1, with D unresolved. V was trimmed by 1 base and J by 0 bases, leaving 11 bases between them. This CDR3 spans 16 amino acids. Germline assignment: CDR1 SGHRS and CDR2 YFSETQ. CDR3 residues: CASSLNPSDSYNEQFF. CDR3 nucleotides: TGCGCCAGCAGCTTGAATCCATCCGACTCCTACAATGAGCAGTTCTTC.

V is TRBV4-1 and J is TRBJ2-2, with a possible D match to TRBD2 (5 bases). V dropped 7 bases and J dropped 2 bases, with 23 bases sitting between them. Germline values: CDR1 MGHRA, CDR2 YSYEKL. The CDR3 spans 18 residues. The CDR3: CASKRERKGLGNTGELFF. The DNA for the CDR3 is TGCGCCAGCAAGAGGGAGAGAAAAGGTTTGGGTAACACCGGGGAGCTGTTTTTT.

This sequence joins TRBV4-1 and TRBJ1-2; weak D call: TRBD1 (6 bases). Germline CDR1 reads MGHRA; CDR2 reads YSYEKL. Trimming stripped 1 base from V and 1 base from J, with 19 bases between. This CDR3 is 18 amino acids long. This chain's CDR3 is CASSQAGNQGPLNYGYTF. The CDR3 DNA follows: TGCGCCAGCAGCCAAGCGGGGAACCAGGGGCCGCTTAACTATGGCTACACCTTC.

The chain couples TRBV6-6 to TRBJ1-5, with 10 bases matching TRBD1. This CDR3 has 16 amino acids. The V segment lost 2 bases and the J segment 5 bases; nucleotides outside the gene matches: 6. From germline, CDR1 is MNHNY and CDR2 SVGAGI (reference sequence). The CDR3 region is CASSYGRQGAHQPQHF. The DNA for the CDR3 is TGTGCCAGCAGTTACGGGAGACAGGGGGCCCATCAGCCCCAGCATTTT.

This clone was seen only a few times. This sequence joins TRBV4-1 and TRBJ1-2; a possible D gene is TRBD1 (6 bases). Germline V gene lookup returns CDR1 MGHRA and CDR2 YSYEKL. V was trimmed by 4 bases and J by 3 bases, leaving 15 bases between them. The CDR3 has 15 amino acids. The CDR3 spells CASSRIGGRDYGYTF. The CDR3 DNA reads TGCGCCAGCAGCCGGATAGGGGGTAGGGACTATGGCTACACCTTC.

This rearrangement joins TRBV7-9 to TRBJ2-1, with 7 bases lining up with TRBD2. J was trimmed by 12 bases and V by 5 bases; bases with no gene match: 10. The CDR3 totals 13 residues. Germline values: CDR1 SEHNR, CDR2 FQNEAQ (reference sequence). This chain's CDR3 is CASSETSGGRQFF. The CDR3 DNA follows: TGTGCCAGCAGCGAGACCTCGGGGGGACGGCAGTTCTTC. The full variable domain, its missing parts supplied by reference TRBV7-9 and TRBJ2-1, is DTGVSQNPRHKITKRGQNVTFRCDPISEHNRLYWYRQTLGQGPEFLTYFQNEAQLEKSRLLSDRFSAERPKGSFSTLEIQRTEQGDSAMYLCASSETSGGRQFFGPGTRLTVL.

This rearrangement joins TRBV7-9 to TRBJ2-3, with 12 positions matching TRBD1. Trimming took 5 bases from V and 5 from J; bases not matched to a gene: 11. Germline-derived CDR1 and CDR2 are SEHNR and FQNEAQ (reference sequence). The CDR3 covers 17 residues. The CDR3 sequence is CASSGQPGQGAGDTQYF. As DNA, the CDR3 is TGTGCCAGCAGCGGACAACCGGGACAGGGGGCTGGAGATACGCAGTATTTT. Using reference TRBV7-9 and TRBJ2-3 for the parts outside the CDR3, the full variable domain is DTGVSQNPRHKITKRGQNVTFRCDPISEHNRLYWYRQTLGQGPEFLTYFQNEAQLEKSRLLSDRFSAERPKGSFSTLEIQRTEQGDSAMYLCASSGQPGQGAGDTQYFGPGTRLTVL.

The CDR3 DNA sequence: TGCAGCGTCCAGAGTCGGCGGGAAAGGGGCAATGAGCAGTTCTTC. This translates into CSVQSRRERGNEQFF. The chain joins TRBV29-1 to TRBJ2-1, with D perhaps matching TRBD2 (6 bases). Between the trimmed V and J ends, which lost 6 bases and 6 bases, there was a span of 21 bases. The CDR3 covers 15 residues. The germline CDR1 and CDR2 sequences are SQVTM and ANQGSEA.

The CDR3 protein is CSVEDLGRNYGYTF. CDR3 coding DNA: TGCAGCGTTGAAGATCTAGGTAGGAACTATGGCTACACCTTC. V is TRBV29-1 and J is TRBJ1-2; D remains ambiguous. CDR1 is SQVTM, CDR2 ANQGSEA, per germline. V was pared by 0 bases and J by 2 bases, with 10 bases between. The CDR3 sequence is 14 residues long.

The V gene is TRBV11-3, the J gene TRBJ2-3; D not resolved. Germline values: CDR1 SGHNT, CDR2 YENEEA. V was pared by 8 bases and J by 6 bases, with 18 bases between. CDR3 length: 14 amino acids. CDR3 nucleotides: TGTGCCAGCCCCTTTGGGCAACCAAGGGATACGCAGTATTTT. Encoded protein: CASPFGQPRDTQYF. Full variable domain (remainder filled in from reference TRBV11-3 and TRBJ2-3): EAGVVQSPRYKIIEKKQPVAFWCNPISGHNTLYWYLQNLGQGPELLIRYENEEAVDDSQLPKDRFSAERLKGVDSTLKIQPAELGDSAVYLCASPFGQPRDTQYFGPGTRLTVL.

As to this clone: At one of its ends the junction is not consistent with the germline gene, which may arise from a read error. V usage is TRBV11-2 and J usage is TRBJ2-5, with D possibly TRBD2 on 7 matching bases. Germline CDR1 reads SGHAT; CDR2 reads FQNNGV. This CDR3 spans 14 amino acids. The DNA for the CDR3 is TGTGCCAGCAGCCCGCCGGGGGGACAAGAGGCCCAGTACTTC. Its translation is CASSPPGGQEAQYF.

The rearrangement joins TRBV30 to TRBJ2-3; 9 bases line up with TRBD2. Germline V gives CDR1 GTSNPN, CDR2 SVGIG (reference sequence). Losses at the gene ends were 5 bases for V and 4 bases for J; bases not matched to a gene: 10. This CDR3 has 15 residues. CDR3 residues: CAWALAGGHADTQYF. The CDR3 DNA is TGTGCCTGGGCACTCGCGGGGGGGCACGCAGATACGCAGTATTTT. The whole variable domain, remainder taken from reference TRBV30 and TRBJ2-3, is SQTIHQWPATLVQPVGSPLSLECTVEGTSNPNLYWYRQAAGRGLQLLFYSVGIGQISSEVPQNLSASRPQDRQFILSSKKLLLSDSGFYLCAWALAGGHADTQYFGPGTRLTVL.

This sequence joins TRBV7-9 and TRBJ2-3; 13 positions match TRBD2. The germline CDR1 and CDR2 sequences are SEHNR and FQNEAQ (reference sequence). The ends lost 4 bases at V and 4 bases at J; junction bases unmatched: 2. This CDR3 has 15 amino acids. As DNA, the CDR3 is TGTGCCAGCAGCTCAACTAGCGGGAGGGCAGATACGCAGTATTTT. Encoded protein: CASSSTSGRADTQYF.